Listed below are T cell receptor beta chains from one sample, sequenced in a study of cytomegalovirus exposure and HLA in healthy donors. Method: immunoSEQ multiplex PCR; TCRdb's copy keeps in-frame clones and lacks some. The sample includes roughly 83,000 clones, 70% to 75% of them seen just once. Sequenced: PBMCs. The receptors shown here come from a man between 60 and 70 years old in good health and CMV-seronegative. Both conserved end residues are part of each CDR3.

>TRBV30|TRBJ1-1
CAWSVGQGYTEAFF
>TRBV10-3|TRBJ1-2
CAISEDRGYGYTF
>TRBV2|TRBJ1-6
CASSGDSNSPLHF
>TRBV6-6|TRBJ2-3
CASRRGQGEVTDTQYF
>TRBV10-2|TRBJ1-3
CASSGSFSGNTIYF
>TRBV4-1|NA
CASSQVRGGGTYEQYF
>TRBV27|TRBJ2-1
CASSPDRVDNEQFF
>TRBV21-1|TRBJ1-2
CASSILYRGYTF
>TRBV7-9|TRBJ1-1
CASSLSQGLDTEAFF
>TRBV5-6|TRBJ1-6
CASSSTAGSYNSPLHF
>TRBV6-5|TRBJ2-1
CASRTSANEQFF
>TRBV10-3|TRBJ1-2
CAINPGTAHGYTF
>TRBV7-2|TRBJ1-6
CASSLWPGMLGSPLHF
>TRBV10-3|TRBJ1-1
CATWESGATEAFF
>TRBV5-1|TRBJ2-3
CASSWDRTSTDTQYF
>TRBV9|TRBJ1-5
CASTPGQGPKPQHF
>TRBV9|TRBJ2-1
CASSQSRGAGINEQFF
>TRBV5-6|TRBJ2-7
CASSFLPDRGYEQYF
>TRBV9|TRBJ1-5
CASSVDGRQGQPQHF
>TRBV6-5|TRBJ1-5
CASRQGASQPQHF
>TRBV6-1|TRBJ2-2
CASSESLWGASGSPIAGELFF
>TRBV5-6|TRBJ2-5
CASSLGLAGSETQYF
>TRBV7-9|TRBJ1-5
CSSSLESGTGGYQPQHF
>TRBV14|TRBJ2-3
CASSQTSGGYSTDTQYF
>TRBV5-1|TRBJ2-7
CASTPRPSGGYEQYF
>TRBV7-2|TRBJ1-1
CASSLRTSPEAFF
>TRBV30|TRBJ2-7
CAWSVDSSYEQYF
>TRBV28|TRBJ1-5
CASSLWGARGQPQHF
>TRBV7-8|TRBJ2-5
CASSLAAGKETQYF
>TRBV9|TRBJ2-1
CASTTQAGGAGDEQFF
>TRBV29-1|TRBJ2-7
CSATSGGPWYF
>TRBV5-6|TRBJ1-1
CASSSRAGYDTEAFF
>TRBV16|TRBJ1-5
CASSQGRHTAANQPQHF
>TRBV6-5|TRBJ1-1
CASSYPGTRNTEAFF
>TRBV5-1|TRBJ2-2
CASSSPRLAGGTMNTGELFF
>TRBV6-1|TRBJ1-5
CASSQQGRNQPQHF
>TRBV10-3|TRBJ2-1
CAISEPAYNEQFF
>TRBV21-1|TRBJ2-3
CASSARLAGATDTQYF
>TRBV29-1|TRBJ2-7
CSVDPLGTGNHEQYF
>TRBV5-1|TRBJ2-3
CASSLVRGGRTDTQYF
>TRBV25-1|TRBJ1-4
CASSAYDRDLQLGEKLFF
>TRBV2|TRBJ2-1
CASSPSPGTGLHNEQFF
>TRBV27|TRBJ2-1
CASRPVGGPWGYEQFF
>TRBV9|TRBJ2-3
CASSAPGGTSGGADTQYF
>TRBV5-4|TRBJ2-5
CASSRDSNSETQYF
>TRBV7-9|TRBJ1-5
CSSSQGFSNQPQHF
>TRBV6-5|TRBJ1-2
CASSYSLGGYGYTF
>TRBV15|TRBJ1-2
CATSRGLQGDYGYTF
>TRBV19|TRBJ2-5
CASSLRGETQYF
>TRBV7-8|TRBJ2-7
CASSGWREGLMF
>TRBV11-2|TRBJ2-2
CASSLGAVTGELFF
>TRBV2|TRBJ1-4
CASSDPWQGREKLFF
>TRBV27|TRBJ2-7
CATSTGAPYEQYF
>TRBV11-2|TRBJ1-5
CASSSGQGQNQPQHF
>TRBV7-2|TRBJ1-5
CASSLGPGDLQPQHF
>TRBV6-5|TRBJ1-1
CASSYPGLGTEAFF
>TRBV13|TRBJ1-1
CASRGGRGLNTEAFF
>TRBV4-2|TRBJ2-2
CASSQPRDRAPGELFF